These 5 T cell receptor beta chains were sequenced from one sample in a study of radiation and T cells in renal cell carcinoma. Documented time point: blood 2 weeks post-SBRT. As to treatment: 15 Gy SBRT to primary tumor, nephrectomy 4 weeks later. Only in-frame clones appear in the TCRdb table, and some are missing; sequencing was by immunoSEQ multiplex PCR. This table holds over 55,000 clones, around three quarters found once. The starting material was blood, obtained from a patient whose treatment included radiotherapy and nephrectomy. The receptors here all came from a man aged 55 to 70 with renal cell carcinoma.

The CDR3 here is CASGDYTDTQYF. The CDR3 DNA reads as TGCGCCAGCGGGGACTACACAGATACGCAGTATTTT. The rearrangement uses TRBV10-1 and TRBJ2-3; 7 positions agree with TRBD2. Trimming removed 8 bases from V and 2 bases from J; junction bases left unmatched: 1. The CDR3 runs to 12 residues. The germline V gene encodes CDR1 WNHNN and CDR2 SYGVQD (reference sequence).

Written as DNA, the CDR3 is TGTGCCAGCAGTGAACGGCAGGCGGGAGAGACCCAGTACTTC. Encoded protein: CASSERQAGETQYF. The V call is TRBV6-1, the J call TRBJ2-5; maybe TRBD2 (5 bases). The CDR3 consists of 14 residues. V lost 2 bases and J 4 bases, leaving 11 bases between the germline ends. CDR1 is MNHNS, CDR2 SASEGT, per germline.

The V call is TRBV18, the J call TRBJ2-1; D remains ambiguous. Trimming pared 5 bases from V and 8 bases from J, leaving 16 bases between. Germline assignment: CDR1 KGHSH and CDR2 LQKENI. The CDR3 contains 14 residues. The CDR3, as DNA: TGTGCCAGCTCATCTACCCCGCAGTCTCATGAGCAGTTCTTC. Its translation is CASSSTPQSHEQFF.

The V and J genes are TRBV9 and TRBJ1-6, with a weak D call TRBD1 (6 bases). The CDR3 extends over 13 amino acids. Trimming removed 5 bases at V and 7 bases at J, with 10 bases between. Germline-derived CDR1 and CDR2 are SGDLS and YYNGEE. This CDR3 is CASSLGGNSPLHF. The CDR3 nucleotides read TGTGCCAGCAGTCTAGGGGGGAATTCACCCCTCCACTTT. Drawing the rest from reference TRBV9 and TRBJ1-6, the complete variable domain is DSGVTQTPKHLITATGQRVTLRCSPRSGDLSVYWYQQSLDQGLQFLIQYYNGEERAKGNILERFSAQQFPDLHSELNLSSLELGDSALYFCASSLGGNSPLHFGNGTRLTVT.

This clone came up once. The J gene is TRBJ2-3, the V gene TRBV7-9; 8 nucleotides line up with TRBD2. Unmatched junction bases numbered 1, after V lost 2 bases and J lost 3 bases. Germline CDR1 and CDR2: SEHNR and FQNEAQ (reference sequence). This CDR3 comprises 14 residues. The CDR3: CASSLSGGTDTQYF. The CDR3 DNA follows: TGTGCCAGCAGCTTAAGCGGGGGTACAGATACGCAGTATTTT.